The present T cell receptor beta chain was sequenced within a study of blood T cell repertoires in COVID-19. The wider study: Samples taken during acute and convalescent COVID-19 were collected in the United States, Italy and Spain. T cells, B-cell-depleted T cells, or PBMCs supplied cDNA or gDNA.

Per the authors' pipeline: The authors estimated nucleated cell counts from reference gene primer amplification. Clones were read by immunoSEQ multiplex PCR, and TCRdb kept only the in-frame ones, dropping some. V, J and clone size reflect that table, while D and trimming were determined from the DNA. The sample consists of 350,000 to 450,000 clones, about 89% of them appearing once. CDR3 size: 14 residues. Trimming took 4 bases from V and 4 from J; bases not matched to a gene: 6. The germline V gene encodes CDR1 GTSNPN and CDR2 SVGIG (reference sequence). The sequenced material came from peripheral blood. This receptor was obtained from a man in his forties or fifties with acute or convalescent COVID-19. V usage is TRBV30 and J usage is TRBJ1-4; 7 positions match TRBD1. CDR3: CAWTGGTDNEKLFF. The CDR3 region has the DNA TGTGCCTGGACGGGGGGGACAGATAATGAAAAACTGTTTTTT.